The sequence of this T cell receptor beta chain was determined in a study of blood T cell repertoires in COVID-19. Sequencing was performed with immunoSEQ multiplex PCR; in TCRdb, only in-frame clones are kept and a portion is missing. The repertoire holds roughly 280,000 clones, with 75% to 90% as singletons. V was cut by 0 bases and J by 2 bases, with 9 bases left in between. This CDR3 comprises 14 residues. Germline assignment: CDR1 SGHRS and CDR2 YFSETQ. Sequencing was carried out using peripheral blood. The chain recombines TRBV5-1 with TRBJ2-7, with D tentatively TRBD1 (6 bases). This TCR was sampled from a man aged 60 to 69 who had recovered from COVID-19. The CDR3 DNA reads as TGCGCCAGCAGCTTGGACAGGGTCCCCTACGAGCAGTACTTC. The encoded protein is CASSLDRVPYEQYF.